What follows are 8 T cell receptor beta chains derived from one specimen sequenced in a study of blood T cell repertoires in COVID-19. The assay was immunoSEQ multiplex PCR, and TCRdb's table has in-frame clones only and misses some. The sample consists of roughly 200,000 clones, about 86% of them appearing once. The sequenced material came from peripheral blood. These receptors all stem from a man aged 45-60 years with active or convalescent COVID-19.

The CDR3: CASSSSRGTGNTIYF. CDR3 in DNA: TGTGCCAGCAGCTCCAGCCGGGGGACTGGAAACACCATATATTTT. The V gene is TRBV7-9, the J gene TRBJ1-3; a possible D gene is TRBD1 (5 bases). The CDR3 contains 15 residues. The germline V and J ends were trimmed by 4 bases and 2 bases, with 12 bases remaining between them. Germline V gene data show CDR1 as SEHNR and CDR2 as FQNEAQ (reference sequence).

CDR3 in amino acids: CAGSLSGEGQPQHF. The CDR3 DNA reads as TGTGCCGGGTCCCTTAGCGGGGAGGGGCAGCCCCAGCATTTT. The chain uses TRBV6-5 and TRBJ1-5; possibly TRBD1 for D (5 bases). Trimming stripped 11 bases from V and 7 bases from J, with 21 bases between. Germline CDR1 and CDR2: MNHEY and SVGAGI. The CDR3 runs 14 residues.

The chain is built from TRBV5-1 and TRBJ1-1; the D gene is possibly TRBD1 (5 bases). From germline, CDR1 is SGHRS and CDR2 YFSETQ. The ends were cut back, 4 bases at V and 1 base at J, with 11 bases in the middle. The CDR3 is made up of 14 amino acids. The CDR3 protein is CASSPSGGNTEAFF. The CDR3 DNA sequence: TGCGCCAGCAGCCCTTCGGGGGGGAACACTGAAGCTTTCTTT.

There are a few counts of this clone. CDR3: CASSTSGGGPTGEQYF. DNA of the CDR3: TGTGCCAGCAGCACCTCCGGGGGTGGGCCAACCGGCGAGCAGTACTTC. This chain uses TRBV5-4 with TRBJ2-7, with TRBD2 as a possible D gene (6 bases). This CDR3 is 16 amino acids long. With 4 bases removed from V and 6 bases from J, the gap between germline ends came to 23 bases. The germline gives CDR1 SGHNT, CDR2 YYREEE (reference sequence).

This clone was seen only once. The rearrangement joins TRBV2 to TRBJ2-6; D perhaps matches TRBD1 (6 bases). The CDR3 length is 15 residues. From germline, CDR1 is SNHLY and CDR2 FYNNEI. The germline V and J ends were trimmed by 6 bases and 2 bases, with 11 bases remaining between them. CDR3: CASREQGTGANVLTF. The CDR3 nucleotides are TGTGCCAGCAGGGAACAGGGCACTGGGGCCAACGTCCTGACTTTC.

This chain joins TRBV5-6 and TRBJ2-6, with 7 positions matching TRBD1. The CDR3 consists of 16 residues. Germline V gene sequence: CDR1 SGHDT, CDR2 YYEEEE. J gave up 4 bases and V 0 bases, and 4 bases lay outside the gene matches. The chain's CDR3 is CASSLGDREGANVLTF. CDR3 coding DNA: TGTGCCAGCAGCTTGGGAGACAGGGAAGGGGCCAACGTCCTGACTTTC.

There are a few counts of this clone. The genes are TRBV5-6 and TRBJ1-5, with no clear D. With 4 bases removed from V and 3 bases from J, the gap between germline ends came to 11 bases. This CDR3 is built from 14 residues. CDR1 is SGHDT and CDR2 is YYEEEE in the germline V gene. DNA for the CDR3: TGTGCCAGCAGCCGAGGGCTAAACAATCAGCCCCAGCATTTT. Protein: CASSRGLNNQPQHF.

This clone was counted a few times. The chain has TRBV28 and TRBJ1-1; D is unclear. V was pared by 5 bases and J by 4 bases, with 11 bases between. This CDR3 region has 13 residues. Germline V gene lookup returns CDR1 MDHEN and CDR2 SYDVKM. The CDR3 protein is CASSVPGVTEAFF. The DNA of the CDR3 is TGTGCCAGCAGTGTCCCCGGGGTCACTGAAGCTTTCTTT. Based on the CDR3 plus reference TRBV28 and TRBJ1-1, the full variable domain is DVKVTQSSRYLVKRTGEKVFLECVQDMDHENMFWYRQDPGLGLRLIYFSYDVKMKEKGDIPEGYSVSREKKERFSLILESASTNQTSMYLCASSVPGVTEAFFGQGTRLTVV.